These T cell receptor beta chains were read from a single sample in a study of T cells in Graves' hyperthyroidism and ophthalmopathy. TCRdb independently ran MiXCR on the multiplex PCR reads; one entry per CDR3 protein. In the table there are about 460,000 distinct CDR3 sequences, less than 25% of which are singletons. The sample comprised blood. The source of these receptors is a woman aged 70-85 years with Graves' ophthalmopathy. CDR3s include the opening cysteine and the closing phenylalanine or tryptophan. The D gene is left open where the match is weak. Size tells how often a clone was seen (once, few, many) or the class of an expanded clone, and some rows leave it out.

J gene: TRBJ2-3
clone size: .
V gene: TRBV12-3/TRBV12-4
D gene: TRBD2
CDR3 protein: CASSPSGGGGDTQYF
CDR3 DNA: TGTGCCAGCAGTCCCAGCGGGGGGGGGGGAGATACGCAGTATTTT

J gene: TRBJ1-6
clone size: few
V gene: TRBV7-8
D gene: .
CDR3 protein: CASSGTPDNSPLHF
CDR3 DNA: TGTGCCAGCAGCGGCACTCCGGATAATTCACCCCTCCACTTT

J gene: TRBJ2-7
clone size: .
V gene: TRBV9
D gene: .
CDR3 protein: CASSVGHEVHEQYF
CDR3 DNA: TGTGCCAGCAGCGTAGGGCATGAAGTCCACGAGCAGTACTTC

J gene: TRBJ1-1
clone size: many
V gene: TRBV7-3
D gene: .
CDR3 protein: CASSSTARTEAFF
CDR3 DNA: TGTGCCAGCAGCAGTACGGCACGCACTGAAGCTTTCTTT

J gene: TRBJ1-6
clone size: .
V gene: TRBV6-1
D gene: .
CDR3 protein: CAAKDLWNSPLHF
CDR3 DNA: TGTGCCGCAAAGGACCTTTGGAATTCACCCCTCCACTTT

J gene: TRBJ1-1
clone size: .
V gene: TRBV20-1
D gene: .
CDR3 protein: CSARVGQGLEAFF
CDR3 DNA: TGCAGTGCTAGAGTAGGCCAGGGTCTTGAAGCTTTCTTT

J gene: TRBJ1-4
clone size: .
V gene: TRBV18
D gene: TRBD1
CDR3 protein: CASTTGVNEKLFF
CDR3 DNA: TGTGCCAGCACGACAGGGGTAAATGAAAAACTGTTTTTT

J gene: TRBJ2-3
clone size: .
V gene: TRBV7-3
D gene: .
CDR3 protein: CASSPSPTDTQYF
CDR3 DNA: TGTGCCAGCAGCCCCTCCCCCACAGATACGCAGTATTTT

J gene: TRBJ2-1
clone size: .
V gene: TRBV20-1
D gene: TRBD2
CDR3 protein: CSAAGGTSGYNEQFF
CDR3 DNA: TGCAGTGCCGCGGGGGGGACTAGCGGATACAATGAGCAGTTCTTC

J gene: TRBJ2-2
clone size: .
V gene: TRBV6-4
D gene: .
CDR3 protein: CASSGDVTGELFF
CDR3 DNA: TGTGCCAGCAGTGGGGACGTCACCGGGGAGCTGTTTTTT

J gene: TRBJ2-5
clone size: .
V gene: TRBV6-9
D gene: .
CDR3 protein: CASSYTPPHQETQYF
CDR3 DNA: TGTGCCAGCAGTTACACCCCCCCTCACCAAGAGACCCAGTACTTC

J gene: TRBJ2-1
clone size: few
V gene: TRBV6-1
D gene: TRBD2
CDR3 protein: CASRVAGGLVLEQFF
CDR3 DNA: TGTGCCAGCAGGGTAGCGGGAGGGCTGGTACTTGAGCAGTTCTTC

J gene: TRBJ1-6
clone size: .
V gene: TRBV6-2/TRBV6-3
D gene: .
CDR3 protein: CASRSQGQPNSPLHF
CDR3 DNA: TGTGCCAGCAGATCACAGGGACAACCGAATTCACCCCTCCACTTT

J gene: TRBJ2-3
clone size: .
V gene: TRBV29-1
D gene: .
CDR3 protein: CSVGLSQDTQYF
CDR3 DNA: TGCAGCGTGGGACTTAGCCAAGATACGCAGTATTTT

J gene: TRBJ1-6
clone size: many
V gene: TRBV12-3/TRBV12-4
D gene: .
CDR3 protein: CASSFAGVDSPLHF
CDR3 DNA: TGTGCCAGCAGTTTTGCAGGGGTCGATTCACCCCTCCACTTT

J gene: TRBJ2-1
clone size: .
V gene: TRBV4-1
D gene: .
CDR3 protein: CASSQEGRSHNEQFF
CDR3 DNA: TGCGCCAGCAGCCAAGAGGGGAGGTCTCACAATGAGCAGTTCTTC

J gene: TRBJ2-5
clone size: .
V gene: TRBV11-2
D gene: TRBD1
CDR3 protein: CASSLRVGQGGETQYF
CDR3 DNA: TGTGCCAGCAGCTTAAGGGTCGGACAGGGCGGGGAGACCCAGTACTTC

J gene: TRBJ2-1
clone size: many
V gene: TRBV28
D gene: TRBD2
CDR3 protein: CASSSLAGGSEQFF
CDR3 DNA: TGTGCCAGCAGTTCCCTAGCGGGAGGCAGTGAGCAGTTCTTC

J gene: TRBJ2-1
clone size: many
V gene: TRBV9
D gene: .
CDR3 protein: CASSVGSSSYNEQFF
CDR3 DNA: TGTGCCAGCAGCGTAGGTTCTAGCTCCTACAATGAGCAGTTCTTC

J gene: TRBJ1-6
clone size: .
V gene: TRBV7-2
D gene: .
CDR3 protein: CASSLDGAFGSPLHF
CDR3 DNA: TGTGCCAGCAGTTTGGACGGGGCATTTGGTTCACCCCTCCACTTT

J gene: TRBJ1-6
clone size: .
V gene: TRBV20-1
D gene: .
CDR3 protein: CSARSGRDSPLHF
CDR3 DNA: TGCAGTGCCCGAAGCGGAAGGGACTCACCCCTCCACTTT

J gene: TRBJ2-2
clone size: .
V gene: TRBV3-1
D gene: TRBD1
CDR3 protein: CASSQGGTGLTDGELFF
CDR3 DNA: TGTGCCAGCAGCCAAGGAGGGACAGGGTTAACGGACGGGGAGCTGTTTTTT

J gene: TRBJ1-1
clone size: .
V gene: TRBV10-3
D gene: .
CDR3 protein: CAIRVGVTRNTEAFF
CDR3 DNA: TGTGCCATCAGAGTGGGGGTAACCCGGAACACTGAAGCTTTCTTT

J gene: TRBJ2-1
clone size: .
V gene: TRBV3-1
D gene: TRBD2
CDR3 protein: CASSQGDYNNEQFF
CDR3 DNA: TGTGCCAGCAGCCAGGGGGACTATAACAATGAGCAGTTCTTC

J gene: TRBJ2-6
clone size: .
V gene: TRBV6-1
D gene: .
CDR3 protein: CASRDWGSSGANVLTF
CDR3 DNA: TGTGCCAGCAGGGACTGGGGGAGCTCTGGGGCCAACGTCCTGACTTTC

J gene: TRBJ2-7
clone size: few
V gene: TRBV5-1
D gene: .
CDR3 protein: CASSLGDDEQYF
CDR3 DNA: TGCGCCAGCAGCTTGGGGGATGACGAGCAGTACTTC

J gene: TRBJ2-7
clone size: .
V gene: TRBV14
D gene: .
CDR3 protein: CASSQAGFRAGSYEQYF
CDR3 DNA: TGTGCCAGCAGCCAAGCCGGTTTTAGGGCTGGATCCTACGAGCAGTACTTC

J gene: TRBJ1-1
clone size: many
V gene: TRBV6-1
D gene: .
CDR3 protein: CASSANGRDLEAFF
CDR3 DNA: TGTGCCAGCAGTGCCAACGGACGGGACCTAGAAGCTTTCTTT

J gene: TRBJ1-1
clone size: .
V gene: TRBV6-1
D gene: .
CDR3 protein: CASRRRGHTEAFF
CDR3 DNA: TGTGCCAGCAGGCGCAGAGGGCACACTGAAGCTTTCTTT

J gene: TRBJ2-6
clone size: .
V gene: TRBV7-3
D gene: .
CDR3 protein: CASSTRGANVLTF
CDR3 DNA: TGTGCCAGCAGCACAAGGGGGGCCAACGTCCTGACTTTC

J gene: TRBJ2-1
clone size: few
V gene: TRBV27
D gene: TRBD2
CDR3 protein: CASSLSRLAGDEQFF
CDR3 DNA: TGTGCCAGCAGTTTATCCCGACTAGCGGGAGATGAGCAGTTCTTC

J gene: TRBJ1-3
clone size: .
V gene: TRBV5-1
D gene: .
CDR3 protein: CASSLYLGGEGNTIYF
CDR3 DNA: TGCGCCAGCAGCTTGTACTTGGGAGGAGAAGGAAACACCATATATTTT

J gene: TRBJ1-2
clone size: .
V gene: TRBV9
D gene: .
CDR3 protein: CASSVVGGGYTF
CDR3 DNA: TGTGCCAGCAGCGTAGTTGGAGGTGGCTACACCTTC

J gene: TRBJ2-7
clone size: .
V gene: TRBV2
D gene: .
CDR3 protein: CAKRSTGNYEQYF
CDR3 DNA: TGTGCCAAGAGATCGACAGGAAACTACGAGCAGTACTTC

J gene: TRBJ1-2
clone size: .
V gene: TRBV9
D gene: .
CDR3 protein: CASSPNAEGVYYGYTF
CDR3 DNA: TGTGCCAGCAGCCCTAACGCCGAAGGGGTCTACTACGGCTACACCTTC

J gene: TRBJ2-2
clone size: few
V gene: TRBV6-1
D gene: TRBD1
CDR3 protein: CASNRDSHTGELFF
CDR3 DNA: TGTGCCAGCAATCGGGACAGCCACACCGGGGAGCTGTTTTTT

J gene: TRBJ2-2
clone size: many
V gene: TRBV3-1
D gene: TRBD2
CDR3 protein: CASSQAGESGELFF
CDR3 DNA: TGTGCCAGCAGCCAGGCGGGAGAGAGCGGGGAGCTGTTTTTT

J gene: TRBJ2-6
clone size: .
V gene: TRBV20-1
D gene: .
CDR3 protein: CSAGLSGANVLTF
CDR3 DNA: TGCAGTGCTGGGCTCTCTGGGGCCAACGTCCTGACTTTC

J gene: TRBJ2-7
clone size: many
V gene: TRBV2
D gene: .
CDR3 protein: CASSEEELRTYEQYF
CDR3 DNA: TGTGCCAGCAGTGAGGAGGAACTACGGACCTACGAGCAGTACTTC

J gene: TRBJ1-1
clone size: .
V gene: TRBV28
D gene: .
CDR3 protein: CASSPGGGKSTEAFF
CDR3 DNA: TGTGCCAGCAGCCCCGGGGGGGGGAAGAGCACTGAAGCTTTCTTT